This T cell receptor beta chain emerged from a study of cytomegalovirus exposure and HLA in healthy donors. A multiplex PCR was run with 60 Vbeta primers and 13 Jbeta primers. Sequencing was performed with immunoSEQ multiplex PCR; in TCRdb, only in-frame clones are kept and a portion is missing. Of some 160,000 clones listed, approximately 80% were seen once; the top ten hold less than 0.65%. V was pared by 2 bases and J by 2 bases, with 8 bases of the junction left unmatched. The CDR3 covers 16 residues. The germline CDR1 and CDR2 sequences are SGHNT and YYREEE (reference sequence). This clonotype was sampled from a woman between 45 and 65 years old in good health and CMV-seronegative. The V gene is TRBV5-4, the J gene TRBJ2-3; 7 bases are shared with TRBD2. Sequencing used PBMCs. The CDR3 region is CASSLHVAGDTDTQYF. The CDR3 DNA reads as TGTGCCAGCAGCTTACATGTAGCGGGCGACACAGATACGCAGTATTTT.